This TCR beta chain was captured in a study of blood T cell repertoires in COVID-19. Germline trimming cut 1 base from V and 4 bases from J; bases unmatched to any gene: 6. Germline V CDR1 and CDR2: SGHAT, FQNNGV. The CDR3 sequence is 16 residues long. The cohort comprised adults aged about 18 to 89 years residing in about 25 US areas. In Cohort 3, a recovered donor had either two negative PCRs, clearance, or symptom resolution. Per the authors' pipeline: Reference gene primer amplification in the assay estimated nucleated cell counts. Data came from immunoSEQ multiplex PCR; TCRdb stores just in-frame clones and leaves some out. V and J calls and clone size are those listed in that table; D and trimming were worked out from the DNA. Among about 180,000 clones, around 88% were seen once, and the ten largest hold over 7.5%.

This clonotype originated in a woman younger than 45 who had recovered from COVID-19. Sequencing used PBMCs or T cells enriched from blood (not recorded which). The V and J genes are TRBV11-2 and TRBJ2-3, with 9 bases identical to TRBD1. CDR3 nucleotide sequence: TGTGCCAGCAGCTTAGTTGGGACAGGGCTTGCAGATACGCAGTATTTT. Its protein is CASSLVGTGLADTQYF.